This entry features one TCR beta chain sequence. These data come from a study of blood T cell repertoires in COVID-19. The V end lost 6 bases, the J end lost 4 bases, and 12 bases lay between the germline ends. Germline CDR1 MNHEY, CDR2 SVGAGI. This CDR3 has 13 amino acids. Study members were between about 18 and 100 years old and lived in fewer than 30 US regions. Categorization into cohorts depended on clinical history that participants reported. Libraries were prepared by immunoSEQ multiplex PCR; TCRdb keeps only in-frame clonotypes and omits some of them. This table has a few hundred thousand clones, about 86% appearing once.

V is TRBV6-5 and J is TRBJ1-1; maybe TRBD1 (6 bases). This clonotype originated in a woman aged 45-65 years who had recovered from COVID-19. Sequencing was done on a sample of PBMCs or T cells enriched from blood (not recorded which). CDR3 loop: CASRRGWGTEAFF. For the CDR3, the DNA is TGTGCCAGCAGGAGGGGGTGGGGCACTGAAGCTTTCTTT.